The rows below give T cell receptor beta chains drawn from one sample of a study of CDR3 diversity in severe acne. A single record per CDR3 protein comes from TCRdb applying MiXCR to the PCR reads. The sample carries under 100,000 distinct CDR3 sequences, 45% to 50% recorded once. Sequenced sample: blood. These receptors came from a male donor in good health, serving as a control. CDR3s leave out the opening cysteine and the closing phenylalanine or tryptophan. A D gene is named only where the DNA matches it firmly.

d_call j_call v_call cdr3_aa
- TRBJ1-4 TRBV7-9 ASSGGEAQNEKLF
- TRBJ1-6 TRBV7-8 ASSLDLNTGLSLH
TRBD1 TRBJ1-2 TRBV5-1 ASSSGTGGYYGYT
- TRBJ1-3 TRBV3-1 ASSQDSGSGNTIY
TRBD1 TRBJ1-1 TRBV7-3 ASSRQGYAEAF
TRBD2 TRBJ2-5 TRBV7-9 ASSPGRGNQETQY
- TRBJ1-2 TRBV18 ASSPGTITIPNYGYT
TRBD1 TRBJ1-1 TRBV12-3/TRBV12-4 ASTLGQGIWDTEAF
TRBD2 TRBJ2-3 TRBV2 ASSGAGGDTDTQY
TRBD2 TRBJ2-7 TRBV9 ASSGGLAGVEQY
- TRBJ1-4 TRBV9 ASSGGGINEKLF
TRBD2 TRBJ2-7 TRBV20-1 SALTSGQSYEQY
TRBD1 TRBJ1-1 TRBV11-2 ASSQQGFAEAY
TRBD2 TRBJ2-5 TRBV12-3/TRBV12-4 ASRLQGGETQY
- TRBJ2-5 TRBV20-1 SANGQIQETQY
TRBD1 TRBJ1-4 TRBV25-1 ASSVAGTGGEKLF
- TRBJ2-1 TRBV2 ASESASNTGDNEQF
- TRBJ1-1 TRBV6-4 ASSAGQETTEAF
- TRBJ1-1 TRBV25-1 ASTLGTPFAAF
TRBD1 TRBJ1-1 TRBV29-1 SAADRDAF
- TRBJ2-7 TRBV25-1 ACRLGGAGFYEQY
- TRBJ1-1 TRBV9 ASSVLSNMNTEAF
TRBD1 TRBJ2-3 TRBV5-1 ASSLELAGTGGVDTQY
- TRBJ2-5 TRBV25-1 ASSPDRGPPTETQY
- TRBJ1-3 TRBV28 ASSLDGKTGNTIY
TRBD1 TRBJ2-5 TRBV7-9 ASNGQGSPGETQY
TRBD1 TRBJ2-1 TRBV19 ASSIPGTGMYEQF
- TRBJ2-7 TRBV7-2 ASSLGISYEQY
TRBD2 TRBJ2-3 TRBV5-1 ASSLGASGASTDTQY
TRBD1 TRBJ2-1 TRBV7-9 ASSLATGGAINEQF
- TRBJ2-4 TRBV20-1 SATGPSGRAKNIQY
TRBD1 TRBJ1-5 TRBV25-1 ASRDNRGHQPQH
- TRBJ2-5 TRBV7-2 ASRLGPRETQY
- TRBJ1-3 TRBV9 ASSVAATLGNTIY
- TRBJ2-3 TRBV24-1 ATSDSLAPTDTQY